The rows below give T cell receptor beta chains drawn from one sample of a study of cytomegalovirus exposure and HLA in healthy donors. Sequencing used immunoSEQ multiplex PCR; TCRdb keeps in-frame clones, though not all of them. The data hold around 130,000 clones, with 55% to 75% observed a single time. The sample consisted of PBMCs. Source of these receptors: a human donor in good health. Each CDR3 is given with its conserved first and last residue. A D gene is named only where the DNA matches it firmly. Clone size appears in some rows only: once, few, many, or a class for an expanded clone.

CDR3 DNA: TGTGCCAGCAGCTTAGACGGGACACCAGCCCGGCCCCAGCATTTT
CDR3 protein: CASSLDGTPARPQHF
J gene: TRBJ1-5
clone size: few
D gene: -
V gene: TRBV5-8

CDR3 DNA: TGTGCCAGTAGTATAGACAGGGATGGCGATCAGCCCCAGCATTTT
CDR3 protein: CASSIDRDGDQPQHF
J gene: TRBJ1-5
clone size: -
D gene: -
V gene: TRBV19

CDR3 DNA: TGCGCCAGCAGCCAGGCCATCGACACAGGGACGAGGGGCTACACCTTC
CDR3 protein: CASSQAIDTGTRGYTF
J gene: TRBJ1-2
clone size: -
D gene: -
V gene: TRBV4-3

CDR3 DNA: TGTGCCAGCAGCACGAGGGGGCGTAATCGCTACGAGCAGTACTTC
CDR3 protein: CASSTRGRNRYEQYF
J gene: TRBJ2-7
clone size: -
D gene: TRBD1
V gene: TRBV11-3

CDR3 DNA: TGTGCCAGCAGCTCGGGACTAGCCCATTCGCCCTACGAGCAGTACTTC
CDR3 protein: CASSSGLAHSPYEQYF
J gene: TRBJ2-7
clone size: -
D gene: TRBD2
V gene: TRBV5-4

CDR3 DNA: TGCGCCAGCAGCTTGGGGCAGAATACAGATACGCAGTATTTT
CDR3 protein: CASSLGQNTDTQYF
J gene: TRBJ2-3
clone size: -
D gene: -
V gene: TRBV5-1

CDR3 DNA: TGTGCCAGCACCCCGGGGAACACTGAAGCTTTCTTT
CDR3 protein: CASTPGNTEAFF
J gene: TRBJ1-1
clone size: -
D gene: -
V gene: TRBV6-5

CDR3 DNA: TGCGCCAGCAGCTTGGTGCGGGATACGCAGTATTTT
CDR3 protein: CASSLVRDTQYF
J gene: TRBJ2-3
clone size: -
D gene: -
V gene: TRBV5-1

CDR3 DNA: TGTGCCAGCACCTACGTCACTGAAGCTTTCTTT
CDR3 protein: CASTYVTEAFF
J gene: TRBJ1-1
clone size: -
D gene: -
V gene: TRBV28

CDR3 DNA: TGTGCCAGCAGCTTGGCTCCTAGCGGGAGTTACACCGGGGAGCTGTTTTTT
CDR3 protein: CASSLAPSGSYTGELFF
J gene: TRBJ2-2
clone size: -
D gene: TRBD2
V gene: TRBV5-8

CDR3 DNA: TGTGCCAGCAGCGCGACTAGCGGGAGGGCTGGTGAGCAGTTCTTC
CDR3 protein: CASSATSGRAGEQFF
J gene: TRBJ2-1
clone size: -
D gene: TRBD2
V gene: TRBV9

CDR3 DNA: TGTGCCAGCAGCCCCGGTCAGCCCCAGCATTTT
CDR3 protein: CASSPGQPQHF
J gene: TRBJ1-5
clone size: -
D gene: -
V gene: TRBV6-6

CDR3 DNA: TGCGCCAGCAGCCAGGCCCTTACAGGGGGTTACGAGCAGTACTTC
CDR3 protein: CASSQALTGGYEQYF
J gene: TRBJ2-7
clone size: -
D gene: TRBD1
V gene: TRBV4-3